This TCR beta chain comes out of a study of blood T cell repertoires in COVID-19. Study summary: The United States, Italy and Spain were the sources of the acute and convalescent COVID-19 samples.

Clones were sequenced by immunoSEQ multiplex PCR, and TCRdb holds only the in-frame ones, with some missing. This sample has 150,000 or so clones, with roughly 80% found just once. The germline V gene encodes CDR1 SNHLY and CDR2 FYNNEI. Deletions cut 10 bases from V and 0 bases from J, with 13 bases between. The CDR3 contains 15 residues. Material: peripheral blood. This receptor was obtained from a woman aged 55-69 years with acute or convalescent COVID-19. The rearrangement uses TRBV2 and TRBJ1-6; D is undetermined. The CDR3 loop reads CATQSSSSYNSPLHF. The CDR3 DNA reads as TGTGCCACCCAGAGTTCTAGCTCCTATAATTCACCCCTCCACTTT.